One sample yielded the 20 T cell receptor beta chains listed below, sequenced in a study of CD8 T cells in Susac syndrome. About 0.5 to 1 ug RNA was reverse transcribed with random hexamers. TCRdb re-analysed the immunoSEQ multiplex PCR reads in MiXCR, keeping a single row per CDR3 protein. The sample lists approximately 110,000 distinct CDR3 sequences, around 96% occurring once. The specimen was CD4+ T cells from PBMCs. The receptors shown here come from a human donor in good health.

The chain couples TRBV29-1 to TRBJ2-5; 7 bases fit TRBD1. CDR1 and CDR2 (germline): SQVTM, ANQGSEA. The length of the CDR3 is 13 residues. The junction had 10 bases not matched to a gene; V was cut back by 7 bases and J by 5 bases. Written as DNA, the CDR3 is TGCAGCGCTGCACACAGGGGTGAGGAGACCCAGTACTTC. Translated: CSAAHRGEETQYF.

V usage is TRBV20-1 and J usage is TRBJ2-1, with D uncertain. CDR1 DFQATT and CDR2 SNEGSKA come from the germline V gene (reference sequence). The CDR3 covers 14 residues. V was clipped by 7 bases and J by 1 base, with 14 bases between them. CDR3 loop: CSVITGASYNEQFF. The CDR3 nucleotides are TGCAGTGTAATAACGGGCGCATCCTACAATGAGCAGTTCTTC.

The chain uses TRBV6-1 and TRBJ2-7; possibly TRBD1 for D (6 bases). V lost 7 bases and J lost 4, with 17 bases in between. The CDR3 runs 14 residues. The germline CDR1 and CDR2 sequences are MNHNS and SASEGT. The CDR3 reads CASMFSGHLYEQYF. The CDR3 DNA reads TGTGCCAGCATGTTTTCGGGACATTTATACGAGCAGTACTTC.

CDR3 loop: CSVVSGGQGTQYF. The CDR3 DNA reads TGCAGCGTTGTGTCGGGGGGGCAGGGGACCCAGTACTTC. The V and J genes are TRBV29-1 and TRBJ2-5, with 8 bases lining up with TRBD2. The CDR3 extends over 13 amino acids. Germline trimming cut 4 bases from V and 7 bases from J; bases unmatched to any gene: 8. Germline CDR1 reads SQVTM; CDR2 reads ANQGSEA.

The V and J genes are TRBV29-1 and TRBJ2-1; no firm D call. From germline, CDR1 is SQVTM and CDR2 ANQGSEA. Trimming removed 7 bases at V and 8 bases at J, with 18 bases between. The CDR3 has 13 amino acids. CDR3 loop: CSGCLALGHEQFF. The CDR3 DNA sequence: TGCAGCGGGTGCTTGGCCCTTGGGCATGAGCAGTTCTTC.

The chain has TRBV5-4 and TRBJ1-2; maybe TRBD1 (5 bases). V gave up 8 bases and J gave up 2 bases, with 10 bases separating them. The CDR3 is made up of 12 amino acids. Germline values: CDR1 SGHNT, CDR2 YYREEE (reference sequence). CDR3 residues: CASRGLNYGYTF. As DNA, the CDR3 is TGTGCCAGTAGGGGTCTGAACTATGGCTACACCTTC.

V is TRBV5-1 and J is TRBJ1-2; TRBD1 might be the D (5 bases). Looked up from germline, CDR1 is SGHRS and CDR2 is YFSETQ. Trimming shortened V by 0 bases and J by 2 bases, and 11 bases separated the two germline ends. The CDR3 is made up of 15 amino acids. CDR3 amino acids: CASSLDRPGNYGYTF. The DNA of the CDR3 is TGCGCCAGCAGCTTGGACAGGCCAGGGAACTATGGCTACACCTTC.

The chain is built from TRBV7-2 and TRBJ1-5; D might be TRBD1 (6 bases). This CDR3 spans 17 amino acids. V was cut by 1 base and J by 7 bases, with 20 bases left in between. CDR1 and CDR2 from the germline V gene are SGHTA and FQGNSA. The DNA of the CDR3 is TGTGCCAGCAGCTTAGAGGTTTGGGACATAAGACGGCAGCCCCAGCATTTT. Translation: CASSLEVWDIRRQPQHF.

The gene calls are TRBV6-5 and TRBJ2-5; maybe TRBD1 (6 bases). The CDR3 loop spans 11 amino acids. Germline loops: CDR1 MNHEY, CDR2 SVGAGI. V lost 9 bases, J lost 5 bases, and 10 bases lay in between. The CDR3 loop reads CASGGGETQYF. The CDR3, as DNA: TGTGCCAGTGGGGGCGGGGAGACCCAGTACTTC.

The chain recombines TRBV3-1 with TRBJ2-5; TRBD2 aligns across 12 bases. The CDR3 is 19 residues long. CDR1 and CDR2 (germline): LGHDT, YNNKEL (reference sequence). The V segment lost 3 bases and the J segment 0 bases; nucleotides outside the gene matches: 11. CDR3 protein: CASSQPSGRVFLYQETQYF. CDR3 DNA sequence: TGTGCCAGCAGCCAGCCTAGCGGGAGGGTCTTTCTGTACCAAGAGACCCAGTACTTC.

The J gene is TRBJ2-5, the V gene TRBV10-2, with D perhaps matching TRBD2 (6 bases). The CDR3 length is 14 residues. Germline V gene sequence: CDR1 WSHSY, CDR2 SAAADI. The ends were cut back, 6 bases at V and 3 bases at J, with 14 bases in the middle. This chain's CDR3 is CASRPRRGEETQYF. CDR3 in DNA: TGCGCCAGCAGGCCCAGGAGGGGCGAAGAGACCCAGTACTTC.

V usage is TRBV5-8 and J usage is TRBJ1-5, with TRBD1 as a possible D gene (5 bases). Per germline, CDR1 SGHTS and CDR2 YDEGEE. Trimming left V 0 bases short and J 2 bases short, with 6 bases between. The CDR3 sequence is 14 residues long. The chain's CDR3 is CASSLEQGNQPQHF. CDR3 nucleotides: TGTGCCAGCAGCTTGGAACAGGGCAATCAGCCCCAGCATTTT.

V usage is TRBV6-2 or TRBV6-3 and J usage is TRBJ2-1; either TRBD1 or TRBD2 may fit D (6 bases each). Trimming left V 2 bases short and J 3 bases short, with 14 bases between. CDR1 is MNHEY, CDR2 SVGEGT, per germline. The CDR3 runs to 16 residues. Written as DNA, the CDR3 is TGTGCCAGCAGTTACGAGAGGGGGGACCTCTACAATGAGCAGTTCTTC. Translating it yields CASSYERGDLYNEQFF.

The chain couples TRBV20-1 to TRBJ2-7; 10 bases are a match to TRBD2. The V gene end was trimmed by 6 bases and the J gene end by 6 bases; junction bases not matched to a gene: 11. This CDR3 contains 14 residues. Germline loops: CDR1 DFQATT, CDR2 SNEGSKA (reference sequence). CDR3 protein: CSATNPSGSAEQYF. In nucleotides, the CDR3 is TGCAGTGCCACAAACCCTAGCGGGAGTGCCGAGCAGTACTTC.

The chain has TRBV19 and TRBJ1-5; D not certain. CDR3 length equals 13 residues. Germline CDR1 reads LNHDA; CDR2 reads SQIVND (reference sequence). Trimming left V 3 bases short and J 1 base short, with 4 bases between. CDR3 in DNA: TGTGCCAGTAGTATTCAAAGCAATCAGCCCCAGCATTTT. This encodes CASSIQSNQPQHF.

The CDR3 nucleotides read TGTGCCAGCAGCGTAGCCCCCGCGACAGGGTCCGGGGAGCTGTTTTTT. It codes for CASSVAPATGSGELFF. The chain is built from TRBV9 and TRBJ2-2, with 7 bases fitting TRBD1. The CDR3 extends over 16 amino acids. Trimming removed 0 bases from V and 6 bases from J; junction bases left unmatched: 8. Germline V gene sequence: CDR1 SGDLS, CDR2 YYNGEE.

The CDR3 nucleotides read TGCGCCAGCAGCTTGGAAGAACCGTTGGATACGCAGTATTTT. Encoded protein: CASSLEEPLDTQYF. The chain carries TRBV5-1 and TRBJ2-3; the D is unclear. CDR1 is SGHRS, CDR2 YFSETQ, per germline. The CDR3 length is 14 residues. Trimming removed 0 bases from V and 6 bases from J, with 11 bases in between. Filled out from reference TRBV5-1 and TRBJ2-3, the complete variable domain reads KAGVTQTPRYLIKTRGQQVTLSCSPISGHRSVSWYQQTPGQGLQFLFEYFSETQRNKGNFPGRFSGRQFSNSRSEMNVSTLELGDSALYLCASSLEEPLDTQYFGPGTRLTVL.

The CDR3: CASSPSGSSYEQYF. In DNA form, the CDR3 reads TGTGCCAGCAGCCCGAGCGGGAGCTCCTACGAGCAGTACTTC. This chain links TRBV9 with TRBJ2-7, with 8 bases aligning to TRBD2. The CDR3 is 14 residues long. The V gene's germline CDR1 is SGDLS and CDR2 YYNGEE. V shed 4 bases and J 0 bases; nucleotides not matched to a gene: 3. The full variable domain, with the rest looked up from reference TRBV9 and TRBJ2-7, is DSGVTQTPKHLITATGQRVTLRCSPRSGDLSVYWYQQSLDQGLQFLIQYYNGEERAKGNILERFSAQQFPDLHSELNLSSLELGDSALYFCASSPSGSSYEQYFGPGTRLTVT.

This clonotype was detected once. CDR3 nucleotide sequence: TGCGCCAGCAGCCAAGACTCGAAGGGTAAAATCGGGGAGCTGTTTTTT. Amino acid sequence: CASSQDSKGKIGELFF. The chain combines TRBV4-1 with TRBJ2-2; no definite D call. CDR3 length: 16 amino acids. CDR1 is MGHRA and CDR2 is YSYEKL in the germline V gene. The germline V and J ends were trimmed by 0 bases and 7 bases, with 15 bases remaining between them.

This chain uses TRBV9 with TRBJ2-2, with 7 bases lining up with TRBD2. Trimming cost V 4 bases and J 4 bases; bases outside gene matches: 4. CDR1 SGDLS and CDR2 YYNGEE come from the germline V gene. There are 14 residues in the CDR3. CDR3 DNA: TGTGCCAGCAGCCCGAGGACTAGCACCGGGGAGCTGTTTTTT. Protein: CASSPRTSTGELFF.